These 27 T cell receptor beta chains share one sample of origin, sequenced in a study of T cell responses to AZD1222 COVID-19 vaccine. Profiling relied on immunoSEQ multiplex PCR, and the TCRdb table lists in-frame clones only, not all of them. The table lists approximately 130,000 clones, under 95% of them singletons. The starting material was peripheral blood, obtained on day 0 of AZD1222 vaccination. These receptors were obtained from an adult in good health.

This clone was picked up one time. The chain employs TRBV19 and TRBJ1-6, with D unclear. The V and J ends lost 5 bases and 6 bases respectively, with 5 bases between them. Germline CDR1 is LNHDA and CDR2 is SQIVND (reference sequence). This CDR3 is built from 12 residues. The CDR3, as DNA: TGTGCCAGTAGTTTTGGTAATTCACCCCTCCACTTT. As protein: CASSFGNSPLHF.

The genes are TRBV11-2 and TRBJ2-6; no reliable D call. V lost 3 bases to trimming and J lost 0 bases, with 6 bases between them. The germline V gene has CDR1 SGHAT and CDR2 FQNNGV. CDR3 length equals 15 residues. Written as DNA, the CDR3 is TGTGCCAGCAGCTTTTTAGACTCTGGGGCCAACGTCCTGACTTTC. Translating gives CASSFLDSGANVLTF.

J is TRBJ1-1 and V is TRBV4-1; D is ambiguous. The CDR3 totals 16 residues. The germline V gene has CDR1 MGHRA and CDR2 YSYEKL. Trimming stripped 3 bases from V and 1 base from J, with 15 bases between. In nucleotides, the CDR3 is TGCGCCAGCAGCCACAAACCGAGCTGGAGGAACACTGAAGCTTTCTTT. Protein sequence: CASSHKPSWRNTEAFF.

In its sample, this clone was seen once. The rearrangement joins TRBV10-3 to TRBJ1-5; D not resolved. The germline V gene encodes CDR1 ENHRY and CDR2 SYGVKD. Trimming stripped 4 bases from V and 2 bases from J, with 9 bases between. The CDR3 has 14 amino acids. CDR3 region: CAISGAVGNQPQHF. The CDR3 region has the DNA TGTGCCATCAGTGGGGCGGTGGGCAATCAGCCCCAGCATTTT.

The chain joins TRBV19 to TRBJ2-1; D might be TRBD2 (5 bases). Deletions cut 0 bases from V and 7 bases from J, with 10 bases between. The germline V gene encodes CDR1 LNHDA and CDR2 SQIVND (reference sequence). The CDR3 is 14 residues long. The CDR3 reads CASSIDRDLNEQFF. In DNA, the CDR3 is TGTGCCAGTAGTATAGACCGGGATTTGAATGAGCAGTTCTTC.

The rearrangement uses TRBV4-3 and TRBJ2-2; the match to TRBD1 covers 11 bases. This CDR3 comprises 15 residues. Trimming removed 5 bases from V and 5 bases from J; junction bases left unmatched: 4. Germline assignment: CDR1 LGHNA and CDR2 YSLEER. The CDR3 nucleotides read TGCGCCAGCAGCTACGGGACAGGGGGTACCGGGGAGCTGTTTTTT. Translation: CASSYGTGGTGELFF.

The chain uses TRBV18 and TRBJ1-4; no clear D gene. Trimming stripped 5 bases from V and 7 bases from J, with 8 bases between. CDR3 length equals 12 residues. The germline V gene encodes CDR1 KGHSH and CDR2 LQKENI. The CDR3: CASSVSGEKLFF. The CDR3 DNA follows: TGTGCCAGCTCAGTGTCGGGTGAAAAACTGTTTTTT.

This chain joins TRBV12-3 or TRBV12-4 and TRBJ2-7; D remains ambiguous. Trimming shortened V by 5 bases and J by 3 bases, and 11 bases separated the two germline ends. This CDR3 comprises 13 residues. This CDR3 reads CASSATGIYEQYF. DNA of the CDR3: TGTGCCAGCAGTGCCACTGGGATCTACGAGCAGTACTTC.

V usage is TRBV28 and J usage is TRBJ2-7, with D possibly called TRBD1 or TRBD2 (5 bases each). Germline CDR1 reads MDHEN; CDR2 reads SYDVKM. V lost 5 bases to trimming and J lost 0 bases, with 11 bases between them. The CDR3 has 14 amino acids. The CDR3 DNA is TGTGCCAGCAGTAGGTCCGGGACCTCCTACGAGCAGTACTTC. Translation gives CASSRSGTSYEQYF.

The J gene is TRBJ1-2, the V gene TRBV7-2; D perhaps matches TRBD1 (6 bases). V was shortened by 1 base and J by 0 bases, with 9 bases between the two germline ends. Germline values: CDR1 SGHTA, CDR2 FQGNSA. CDR3 length equals 15 residues. The CDR3 DNA reads as TGTGCCAGCAGCTTAGTAGGGGGACCTAACTATGGCTACACCTTC. Translated, it gives CASSLVGGPNYGYTF.

The CDR3 protein is CASSPSSGGSGEKLFF. The CDR3 DNA follows: TGTGCCAGCTCACCAAGTAGCGGGGGCTCGGGCGAAAAACTGTTTTTT. The rearrangement uses TRBV18 and TRBJ1-4; tentative D call: TRBD1 (6 bases). Germline CDR1 reads KGHSH; CDR2 reads LQKENI. Trimming removed 2 bases at V and 8 bases at J, with 18 bases between. This CDR3 is 16 amino acids long. Drawing the rest from reference TRBV18 and TRBJ1-4, the complete variable domain is NAGVMQNPRHLVRRRGQEARLRCSPMKGHSHVYWYRQLPEEGLKFMVYLQKENIIDESGMPKERFSAEFPKEGPSILRIQQVVRGDSAAYFCASSPSSGGSGEKLFFGSGTQLSVL.

This chain connects TRBV21-1 to TRBJ2-1; the table's D call TRBD2 went unverified against the DNA. TRBV21-1 is designated a pseudogene. The CDR3 spans 18 residues. This CDR3 is CASTRRLYRAPSYNEQFF. Written as DNA, the CDR3 is TGTGCCAGCACCCGGAGGCTGTACCGGGCCCCCTCTTACAATGAGCAGTTCTTC.

This clone was counted once. The rearrangement links TRBV28 to TRBJ1-1; D gene ambiguous. Germline V CDR1 and CDR2: MDHEN, SYDVKM. The CDR3 has 15 amino acids. The V gene lost 6 bases and the J gene lost 3 bases, with 17 bases spanning the gap. The CDR3 here is CASSYRLGRDTEAFF. CDR3 DNA: TGTGCCAGCAGCTATAGACTGGGCAGAGACACTGAAGCTTTCTTT.

The chain couples TRBV28 to TRBJ2-7; 7 bases map to TRBD2. The CDR3 totals 15 residues. The germline V gene has CDR1 MDHEN and CDR2 SYDVKM. V dropped 6 bases and J dropped 3; count of bases not matched to a gene: 11. The CDR3 region is CASSPGAGVIYEQYF. The CDR3 nucleotides read TGTGCCAGCAGCCCAGGTGCGGGAGTGATCTACGAGCAGTACTTC.

The chain is built from TRBV21-1 and TRBJ2-2; TRBD1 is the table's D call and was not checked against the DNA. TRBV21-1 is labeled a pseudogene. This CDR3 comprises 18 residues. The CDR3 DNA follows: TGTGCCAGCAGCAAAAGGTCTCCTGGGGCAGGGAACACCGGGGAGCTGTTTTTT. It specifies CASSKRSPGAGNTGELFF.

The chain combines TRBV2 with TRBJ1-6; D remains ambiguous. Per the germline V gene, CDR1 is SNHLY and CDR2 is FYNNEI. There are 12 residues in the CDR3. V was shortened by 7 bases and J by 10 bases, with 11 bases between the two germline ends. The CDR3 sequence is CASTYGGSPLHF. CDR3 DNA: TGTGCCAGCACTTACGGCGGCTCACCCCTCCACTTT.

The chain employs TRBV7-8 and TRBJ1-5; no clear D gene. This CDR3 has 17 residues. Deletions cut 1 base from V and 0 bases from J, with 13 bases between. Germline V CDR1 and CDR2: SGHVS, FQNEAQ. The CDR3 DNA sequence: TGTGCCAGCAGCTTAGGGAGGGCGCAGAATAGCAATCAGCCCCAGCATTTT. Translated, it gives CASSLGRAQNSNQPQHF.

This clone has only a few counts. This rearrangement joins TRBV5-1 to TRBJ1-1, with 9 nucleotides matching TRBD1. The trim removed 1 base at V and 1 base at J, leaving 2 bases unmatched. From germline, CDR1 is SGHRS and CDR2 YFSETQ. This CDR3 region has 15 residues. The CDR3 spells CASSLTGQGNTEAFF. For the CDR3, the DNA is TGCGCCAGCAGCTTGACGGGACAGGGGAACACTGAAGCTTTCTTT.

The chain combines TRBV5-1 with TRBJ2-1, with a tentative D call TRBD1 (6 bases). V was pared by 0 bases and J by 5 bases, with 12 bases between. Germline V gene data show CDR1 as SGHRS and CDR2 as YFSETQ. This CDR3 region has 15 residues. CDR3 amino acids: CASSLVVQGNNEQFF. The DNA for the CDR3 is TGCGCCAGCAGCTTGGTGGTCCAGGGGAACAATGAGCAGTTCTTC.

V gene TRBV5-1 combines with J gene TRBJ2-7, with a possible D match to TRBD1 (6 bases). CDR1 and CDR2 from the germline V gene are SGHRS and YFSETQ. The CDR3 runs to 14 residues. Trimming pared 3 bases from V and 0 bases from J, leaving 10 bases between. CDR3 in amino acids: CASSSAGASYEQYF. The CDR3 DNA reads TGCGCCAGCAGCTCGGCAGGGGCCTCCTACGAGCAGTACTTC.

The rearrangement links TRBV6-5 to TRBJ1-2; no clear D. V was shortened by 0 bases and J by 3 bases, with 8 bases between the two germline ends. Germline V gene sequence: CDR1 MNHEY, CDR2 SVGAGI. This CDR3 is built from 14 residues. The CDR3 region is CASSYSLGHYGYTF. CDR3 bases: TGTGCCAGCAGTTACTCGTTAGGACACTATGGCTACACCTTC.

The chain has TRBV4-2 and TRBJ2-5; 7 bases match TRBD1. V gave up 3 bases and J gave up 5 bases; unmatched junction bases: 9. CDR3 length: 15 residues. Germline CDR1 is LGHNA and CDR2 is YNFKEQ. CDR3 protein: CASSQGSDRVETQYF. The CDR3 DNA reads as TGTGCCAGCAGCCAGGGGAGTGACAGGGTGGAGACCCAGTACTTC.

The chain is built from TRBV5-8 and TRBJ1-6, with D possibly being TRBD1 (6 bases). Per germline, CDR1 SGHTS and CDR2 YDEGEE. Trimming cost V 4 bases and J 6 bases, with 17 bases left between them. The CDR3 runs to 16 residues. The CDR3, as DNA: TGTGCCAGCAGCGGACTCAGGGGACTACCTAATTCACCCCTCCACTTT. Its translation: CASSGLRGLPNSPLHF.

The V call is TRBV6-5, the J call TRBJ1-1, with D maybe TRBD1 (5 bases). This CDR3 has 15 residues. V lost 0 bases to trimming and J lost 5 bases, with 13 bases between them. The germline gives CDR1 MNHEY, CDR2 SVGAGI. In DNA, the CDR3 is TGTGCCAGCAGTTACTCCTCCCTTAGGGGAACTGAAGCTTTCTTT. It encodes CASSYSSLRGTEAFF.

In the case of this clone: In the same sample, other DNA sequences code for this CDR3. This chain connects TRBV7-9 to TRBJ1-5; D gene uncertain. From germline, CDR1 is SEHNR and CDR2 FQNEAQ (reference sequence). The CDR3 totals 12 residues. Trimming cost V 1 base and J 2 bases, with 0 bases left between them. CDR3 coding DNA: TGTGCCAGCAGCTTAGGCAATCAGCCCCAGCATTTT. Its protein product is CASSLGNQPQHF.

Only a few counts were recorded for this clone. The CDR3 region has the DNA TGTGCCAGCAGCTCGGGACAGGACTCCTACAATGAGCAGTTCTTC. It is translated as CASSSGQDSYNEQFF. The rearrangement links TRBV7-9 to TRBJ2-1; 8 positions agree with TRBD1. Germline lookup yields CDR1 SEHNR and CDR2 FQNEAQ (reference sequence). Germline trimming cut 4 bases from V and 0 bases from J; bases unmatched to any gene: 2. CDR3 length: 15 amino acids.

CDR3 DNA: TGTGCCAGCAGCTTAGGGACAGGGGAGCGGCCCCAGCATTTT. The encoded protein is CASSLGTGERPQHF. The genes are TRBV7-8 and TRBJ1-5; 9 bases match TRBD1. The CDR3 consists of 14 residues. The germline gives CDR1 SGHVS, CDR2 FQNEAQ. V was clipped by 1 base and J by 9 bases; unmatched bases: 4.